This T cell receptor (beta chain) is from a study of CD8 T cells in Susac syndrome. After extraction with the RNeasy kit, about 0.45 to 1 ug of the RNA was reverse transcribed using random hexamers. From the immunoSEQ multiplex PCR reads, TCRdb called clonotypes with MiXCR, one entry per CDR3 protein. The data hold 95,000 to 150,000 distinct CDR3 sequences, with 96% observed a single time. Sequencing input: CD4+ T cells from PBMCs. This clonotype originated in a human donor with Susac syndrome.

The CDR3: CSARGRDNSNQPQHF. Written as DNA, the CDR3 is TGCAGTGCTAGGGGGAGAGATAATAGCAATCAGCCCCAGCATTTT. The V and J genes are TRBV20-1 and TRBJ1-5, with D hard to call. Germline lookup yields CDR1 DFQATT and CDR2 SNEGSKA (reference sequence). This CDR3 comprises 15 residues. V was pared by 3 bases and J by 0 bases, with 12 bases between.